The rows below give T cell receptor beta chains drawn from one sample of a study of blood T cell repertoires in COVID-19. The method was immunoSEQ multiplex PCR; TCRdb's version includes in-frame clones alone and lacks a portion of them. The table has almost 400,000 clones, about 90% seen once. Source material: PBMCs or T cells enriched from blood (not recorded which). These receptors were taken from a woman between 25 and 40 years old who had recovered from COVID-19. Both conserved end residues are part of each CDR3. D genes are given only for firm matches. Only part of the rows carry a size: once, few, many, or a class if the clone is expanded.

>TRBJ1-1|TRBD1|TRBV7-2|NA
CASSPGDRGEAFF
TGTGCCAGCAGCCCCGGGGACAGGGGTGAAGCTTTCTTT
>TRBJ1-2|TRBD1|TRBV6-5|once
CASRLQGAVYGYTF
TGTGCCAGCAGGTTACAGGGGGCAGTCTATGGCTACACCTTC
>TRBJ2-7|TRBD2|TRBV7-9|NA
CASSPRLAGEYEQYF
TGTGCCAGCAGCCCAAGACTAGCGGGGGAATACGAGCAGTACTTC
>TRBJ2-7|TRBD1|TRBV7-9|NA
CASSSPSRTGRQAYEQYF
TGTGCCAGCAGCTCCCCTAGTCGGACAGGGCGTCAGGCCTACGAGCAGTACTTC
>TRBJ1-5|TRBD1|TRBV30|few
CAWSVGGGVGLPQHF
TGTGCCTGGAGTGTAGGGGGCGGTGTGGGGTTGCCCCAGCATTTT
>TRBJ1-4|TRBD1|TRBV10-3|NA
CAISRQGPATNEKLFF
TGTGCCATCAGTCGACAGGGCCCTGCAACTAATGAAAAACTGTTTTTT
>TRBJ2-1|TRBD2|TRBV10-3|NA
CAINVGLAGGYNEQFF
TGTGCCATCAATGTCGGACTAGCGGGGGGCTACAATGAGCAGTTCTTC
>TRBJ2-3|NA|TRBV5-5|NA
CASSLIAHTDTQYF
TGTGCCAGCAGCTTGATCGCGCACACAGATACGCAGTATTTT
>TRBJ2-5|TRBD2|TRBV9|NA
CASSVGPSAGGHWRETQYF
TGTGCCAGCAGCGTAGGTCCATCAGCGGGGGGGCACTGGAGGGAGACCCAGTACTTC
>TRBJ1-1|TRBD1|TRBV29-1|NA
CSVRGFSTGAMNTEAFF
TGCAGCGTTAGGGGATTCTCAACAGGGGCTATGAACACTGAAGCTTTCTTT
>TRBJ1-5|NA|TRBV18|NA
CASSRVGGRSNQPQHF
TGTGCCAGCTCACGCGTTGGAGGACGAAGCAATCAGCCCCAGCATTTT
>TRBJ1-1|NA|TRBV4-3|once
CASSPGYKNTEAFF
TGCGCCAGCAGCCCGGGTTACAAGAACACTGAAGCTTTCTTT
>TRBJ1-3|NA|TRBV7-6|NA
CASSLLAGGNTIYF
TGTGCCAGCAGCTTGTTAGCTGGGGGAAACACCATATATTTT
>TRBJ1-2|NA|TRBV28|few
CASSFLLGEGYTF
TGTGCCAGCAGTTTCCTTTTGGGAGAGGGCTACACCTTC
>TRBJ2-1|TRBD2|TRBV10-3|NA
CATGPPSGSNNEQFF
TGTGCCACAGGCCCCCCTAGCGGGAGTAACAATGAGCAGTTCTTC
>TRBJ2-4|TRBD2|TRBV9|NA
CASSNSGGAQNIQYF
TGTGCCAGCAGCAATAGCGGGGGGGCCCAAAACATTCAGTACTTC
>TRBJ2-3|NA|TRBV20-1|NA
CSASRVSGRADTQYF
TGCAGTGCTAGTAGAGTATCGGGTAGAGCAGATACGCAGTATTTT
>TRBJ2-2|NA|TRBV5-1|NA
CASSLGGINTGELFF
TGCGCCAGCAGCTTGGGAGGAATTAACACCGGGGAGCTGTTTTTT
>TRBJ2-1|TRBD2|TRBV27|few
CASRLLGVLAGGSYNEQFF
TGTGCCAGCAGACTATTAGGGGTGCTGGCGGGAGGGTCCTACAATGAGCAGTTCTTC